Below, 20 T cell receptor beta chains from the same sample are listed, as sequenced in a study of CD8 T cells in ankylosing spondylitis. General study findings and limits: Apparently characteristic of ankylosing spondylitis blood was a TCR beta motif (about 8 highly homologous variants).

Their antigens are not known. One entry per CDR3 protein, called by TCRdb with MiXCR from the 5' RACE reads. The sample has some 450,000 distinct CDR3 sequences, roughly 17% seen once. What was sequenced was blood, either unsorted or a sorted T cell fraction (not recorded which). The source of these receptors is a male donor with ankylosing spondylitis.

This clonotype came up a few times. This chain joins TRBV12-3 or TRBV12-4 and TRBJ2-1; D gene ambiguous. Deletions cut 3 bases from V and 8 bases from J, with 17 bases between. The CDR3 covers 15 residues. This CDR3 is CASSFPPRSADEQFF. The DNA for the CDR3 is TGTGCCAGCAGTTTCCCCCCTCGGAGTGCGGATGAGCAGTTCTTC.

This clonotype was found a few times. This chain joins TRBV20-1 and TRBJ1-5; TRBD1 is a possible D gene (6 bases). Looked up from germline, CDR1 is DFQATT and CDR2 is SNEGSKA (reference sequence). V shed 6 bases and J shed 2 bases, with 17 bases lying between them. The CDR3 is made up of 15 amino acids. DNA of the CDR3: TGCAGTGCGGCTACAGGGATAGGGCGCAATCAGCCCCAGCATTTT. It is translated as CSAATGIGRNQPQHF.

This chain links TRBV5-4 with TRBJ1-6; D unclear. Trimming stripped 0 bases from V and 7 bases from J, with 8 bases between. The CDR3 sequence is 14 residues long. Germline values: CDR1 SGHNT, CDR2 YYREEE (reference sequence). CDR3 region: CASSLVGSNSPLHF. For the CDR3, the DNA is TGTGCCAGCAGCTTGGTAGGGTCCAATTCACCCCTCCACTTT. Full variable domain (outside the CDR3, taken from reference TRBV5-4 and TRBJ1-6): ETGVTQSPTHLIKTRGQQVTLRCSSQSGHNTVSWYQQALGQGPQFIFQYYREEENGRGNFPPRFSGLQFPNYSSELNVNALELDDSALYLCASSLVGSNSPLHFGNGTRLTVT.

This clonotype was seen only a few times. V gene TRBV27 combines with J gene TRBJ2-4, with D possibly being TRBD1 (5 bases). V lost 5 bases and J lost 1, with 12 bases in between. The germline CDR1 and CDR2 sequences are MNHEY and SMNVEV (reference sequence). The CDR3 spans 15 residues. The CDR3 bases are TGTGCCAGCAGTGCAGGGTCAGTGGCCAAAAACATTCAGTACTTC. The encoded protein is CASSAGSVAKNIQYF.

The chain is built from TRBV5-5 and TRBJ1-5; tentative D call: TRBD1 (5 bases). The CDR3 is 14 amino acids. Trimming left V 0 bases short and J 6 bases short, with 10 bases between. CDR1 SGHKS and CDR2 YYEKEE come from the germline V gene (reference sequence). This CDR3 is CASSLGDGLQPQHF. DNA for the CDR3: TGTGCCAGCAGCTTGGGGGACGGGCTTCAGCCCCAGCATTTT.

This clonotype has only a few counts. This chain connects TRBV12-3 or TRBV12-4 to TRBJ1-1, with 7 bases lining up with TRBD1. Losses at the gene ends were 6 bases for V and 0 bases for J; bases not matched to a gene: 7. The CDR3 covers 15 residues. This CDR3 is CASSRQGRMNTEAFF. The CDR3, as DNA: TGTGCCAGCAGCCGACAGGGCCGCATGAACACTGAAGCTTTCTTT.

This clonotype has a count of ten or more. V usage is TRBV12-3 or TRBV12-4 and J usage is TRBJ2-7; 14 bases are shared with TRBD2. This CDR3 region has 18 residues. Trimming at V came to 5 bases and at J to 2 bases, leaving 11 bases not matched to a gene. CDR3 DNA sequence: TGTGCCAGCAGTCCCGGGACTAGCGGGAGTGGTCCGCCCTACGAGCAGTACTTC. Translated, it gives CASSPGTSGSGPPYEQYF.

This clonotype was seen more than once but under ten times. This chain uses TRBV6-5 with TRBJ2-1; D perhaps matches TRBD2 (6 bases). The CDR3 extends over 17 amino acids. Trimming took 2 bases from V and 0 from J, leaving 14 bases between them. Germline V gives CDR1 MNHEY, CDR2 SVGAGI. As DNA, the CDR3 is TGTGCCAGCAGTTACATCACTAGCACACGCTCCTACAATGAGCAGTTCTTC. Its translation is CASSYITSTRSYNEQFF.

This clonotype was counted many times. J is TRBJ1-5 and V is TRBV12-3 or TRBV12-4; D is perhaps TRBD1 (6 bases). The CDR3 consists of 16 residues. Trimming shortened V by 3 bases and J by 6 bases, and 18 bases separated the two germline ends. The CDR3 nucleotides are TGTGCCAGCAGTTTGGGGTTCAACAGGGCTGGTCAGCCCCAGCATTTT. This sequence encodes CASSLGFNRAGQPQHF.

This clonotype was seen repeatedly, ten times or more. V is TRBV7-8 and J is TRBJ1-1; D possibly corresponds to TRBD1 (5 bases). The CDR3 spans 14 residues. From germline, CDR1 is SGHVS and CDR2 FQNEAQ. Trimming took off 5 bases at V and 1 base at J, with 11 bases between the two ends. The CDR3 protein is CASSPREGNTEAFF. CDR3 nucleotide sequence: TGTGCCAGCAGCCCCAGGGAGGGGAACACTGAAGCTTTCTTT. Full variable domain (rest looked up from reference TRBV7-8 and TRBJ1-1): GAGVSQSPRYKVAKRGQDVALRCDPISGHVSLFWYQQALGQGPEFLTYFQNEAQLDKSGLPSDRFFAERPEGSVSTLKIQRTQQEDSAVYLCASSPREGNTEAFFGQGTRLTVV.

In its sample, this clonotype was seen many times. Here the CDR3 reads CASSLLSSNQPQHF. CDR3 sequence (DNA): TGTGCCAGCAGCTTATTATCTAGCAATCAGCCCCAGCATTTT. The rearrangement joins TRBV7-6 to TRBJ1-5; D ambiguous. Germline-derived CDR1 and CDR2 are SGHVS and FNYEAQ. The V and J ends lost 2 bases and 0 bases respectively, with 5 bases between them. This CDR3 spans 14 amino acids.

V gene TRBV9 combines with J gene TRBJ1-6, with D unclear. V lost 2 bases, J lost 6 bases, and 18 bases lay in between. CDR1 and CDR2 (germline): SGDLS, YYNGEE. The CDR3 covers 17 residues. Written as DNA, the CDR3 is TGTGCCAGCAGCGTCGCTACAGACACATCACTTAATTCACCCCTCCACTTT. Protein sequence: CASSVATDTSLNSPLHF.

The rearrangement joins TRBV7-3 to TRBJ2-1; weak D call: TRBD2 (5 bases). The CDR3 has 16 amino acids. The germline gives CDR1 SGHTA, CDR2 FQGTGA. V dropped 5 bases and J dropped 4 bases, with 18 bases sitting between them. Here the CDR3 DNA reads TGTGCCAGCAGCCTCCCTAGGCCCGGAGGATACAATGAGCAGTTCTTC. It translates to CASSLPRPGGYNEQFF.

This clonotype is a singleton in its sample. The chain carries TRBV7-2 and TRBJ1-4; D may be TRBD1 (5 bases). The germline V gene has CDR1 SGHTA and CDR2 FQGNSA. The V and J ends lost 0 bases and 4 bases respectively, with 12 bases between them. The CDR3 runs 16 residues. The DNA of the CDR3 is TGTGCCAGCAGCTTAGCTTTCAGGGCTTATAATGAAAAACTGTTTTTT. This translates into CASSLAFRAYNEKLFF. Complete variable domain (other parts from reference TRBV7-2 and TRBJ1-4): GAGVSQSPSNKVTEKGKDVELRCDPISGHTALYWYRQSLGQGLEFLIYFQGNSAPDKSGLPSDRFSAERTGGSVSTLTIQRTQQEDSAVYLCASSLAFRAYNEKLFFGSGTQLSVL.

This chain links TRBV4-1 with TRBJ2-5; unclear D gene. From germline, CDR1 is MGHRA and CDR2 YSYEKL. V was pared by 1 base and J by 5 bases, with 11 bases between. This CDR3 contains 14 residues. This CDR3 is CASSQVGNVETQYF. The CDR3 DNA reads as TGCGCCAGCAGCCAAGTGGGGAATGTGGAGACCCAGTACTTC.

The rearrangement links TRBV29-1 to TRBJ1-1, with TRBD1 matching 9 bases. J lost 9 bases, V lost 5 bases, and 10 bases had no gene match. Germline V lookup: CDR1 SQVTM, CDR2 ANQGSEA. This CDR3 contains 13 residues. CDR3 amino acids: CSVTLGGQGKAFF. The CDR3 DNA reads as TGCAGCGTTACACTGGGGGGACAGGGTAAAGCTTTCTTT.

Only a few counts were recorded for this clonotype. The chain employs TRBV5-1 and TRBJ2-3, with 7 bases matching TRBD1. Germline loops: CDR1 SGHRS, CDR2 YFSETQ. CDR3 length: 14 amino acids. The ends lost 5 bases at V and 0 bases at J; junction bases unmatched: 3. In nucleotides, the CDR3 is TGCGCCAGCAGAACAGGGGCCAGCACAGATACGCAGTATTTT. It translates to CASRTGASTDTQYF.

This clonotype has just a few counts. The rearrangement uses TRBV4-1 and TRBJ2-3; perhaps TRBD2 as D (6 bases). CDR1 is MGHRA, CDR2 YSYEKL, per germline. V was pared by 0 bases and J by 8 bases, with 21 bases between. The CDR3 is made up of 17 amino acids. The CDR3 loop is CASSQEGGKRALGTQYF. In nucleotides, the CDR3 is TGCGCCAGCAGCCAAGAAGGAGGGAAGCGAGCCCTGGGTACGCAGTATTTT.

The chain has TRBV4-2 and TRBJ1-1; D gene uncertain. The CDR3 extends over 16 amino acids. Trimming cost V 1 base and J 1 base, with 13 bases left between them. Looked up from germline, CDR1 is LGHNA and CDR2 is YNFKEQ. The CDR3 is CASSQVGIAANTEAFF. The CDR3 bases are TGTGCCAGCAGCCAAGTGGGGATCGCAGCGAACACTGAAGCTTTCTTT.

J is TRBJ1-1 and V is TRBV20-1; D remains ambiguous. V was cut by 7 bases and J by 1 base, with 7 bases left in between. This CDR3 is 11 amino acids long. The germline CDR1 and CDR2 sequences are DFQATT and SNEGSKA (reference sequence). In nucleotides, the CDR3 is TGCAGTGGGCACACGAACACTGAAGCTTTCTTT. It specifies CSGHTNTEAFF.